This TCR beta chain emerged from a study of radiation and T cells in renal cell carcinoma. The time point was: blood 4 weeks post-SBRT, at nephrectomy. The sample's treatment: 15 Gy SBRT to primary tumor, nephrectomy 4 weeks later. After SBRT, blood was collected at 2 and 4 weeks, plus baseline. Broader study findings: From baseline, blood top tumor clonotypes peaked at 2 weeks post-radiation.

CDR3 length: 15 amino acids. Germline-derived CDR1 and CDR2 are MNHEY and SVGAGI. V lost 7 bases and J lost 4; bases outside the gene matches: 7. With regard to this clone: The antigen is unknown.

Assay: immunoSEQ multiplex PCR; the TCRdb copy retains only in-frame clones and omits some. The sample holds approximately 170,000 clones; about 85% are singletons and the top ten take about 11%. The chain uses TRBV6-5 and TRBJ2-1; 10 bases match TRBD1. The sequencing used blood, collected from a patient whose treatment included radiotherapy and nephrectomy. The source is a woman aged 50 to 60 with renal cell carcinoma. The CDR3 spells CASKAGTGEYNEQFF. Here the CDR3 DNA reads TGTGCCAGCAAAGCCGGGACAGGGGAATACAATGAGCAGTTCTTC.